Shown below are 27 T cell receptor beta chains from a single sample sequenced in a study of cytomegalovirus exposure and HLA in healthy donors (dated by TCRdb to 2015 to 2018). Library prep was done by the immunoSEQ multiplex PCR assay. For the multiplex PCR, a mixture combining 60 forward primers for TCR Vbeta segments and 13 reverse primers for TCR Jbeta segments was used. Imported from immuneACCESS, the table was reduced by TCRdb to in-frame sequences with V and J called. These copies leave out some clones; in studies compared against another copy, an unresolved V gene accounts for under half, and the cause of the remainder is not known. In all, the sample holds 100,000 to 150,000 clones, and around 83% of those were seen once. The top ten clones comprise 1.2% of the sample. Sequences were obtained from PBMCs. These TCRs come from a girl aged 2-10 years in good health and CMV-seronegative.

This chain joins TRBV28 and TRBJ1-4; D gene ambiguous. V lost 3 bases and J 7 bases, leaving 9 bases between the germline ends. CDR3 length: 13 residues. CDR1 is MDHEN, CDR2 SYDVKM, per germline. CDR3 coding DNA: TGTGCCAGCAGTTTGTCTAGTACTGAAAAACTGTTTTTT. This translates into CASSLSSTEKLFF.

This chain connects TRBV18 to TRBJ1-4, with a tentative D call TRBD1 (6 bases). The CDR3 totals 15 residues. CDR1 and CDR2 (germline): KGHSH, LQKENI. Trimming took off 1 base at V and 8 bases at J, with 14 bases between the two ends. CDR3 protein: CASSPRTDGREKLFF. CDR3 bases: TGTGCCAGCTCACCACGGACAGACGGGAGGGAAAAACTGTTTTTT. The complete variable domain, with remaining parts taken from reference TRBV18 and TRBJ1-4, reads NAGVMQNPRHLVRRRGQEARLRCSPMKGHSHVYWYRQLPEEGLKFMVYLQKENIIDESGMPKERFSAEFPKEGPSILRIQQVVRGDSAAYFCASSPRTDGREKLFFGSGTQLSVL.

The CDR3 protein is CASSLGREGYTF. In DNA form, the CDR3 reads TGTGCCAGCAGCTTAGGGAGGGAAGGCTACACCTTC. J is TRBJ1-2 and V is TRBV7-9; D ambiguous. Germline V lookup: CDR1 SEHNR, CDR2 FQNEAQ (reference sequence). The CDR3 sequence is 12 residues long. The V end was cut by 1 base, the J end by 8 bases, with 8 bases between.

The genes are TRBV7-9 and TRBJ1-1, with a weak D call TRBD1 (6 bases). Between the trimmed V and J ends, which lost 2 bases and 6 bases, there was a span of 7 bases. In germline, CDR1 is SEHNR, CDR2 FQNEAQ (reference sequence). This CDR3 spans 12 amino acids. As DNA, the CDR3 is TGTGCCAGCAGCTTATGGACAGCTGAAGCTTTCTTT. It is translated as CASSLWTAEAFF.

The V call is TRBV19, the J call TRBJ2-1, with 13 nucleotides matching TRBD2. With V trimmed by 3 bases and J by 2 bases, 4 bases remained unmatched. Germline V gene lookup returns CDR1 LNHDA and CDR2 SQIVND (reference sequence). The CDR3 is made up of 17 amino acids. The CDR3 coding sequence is TGTGCCAGTAGTATCGGACTAGCGGGAGTCCCCTACAATGAGCAGTTCTTC. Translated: CASSIGLAGVPYNEQFF.

CDR3 region: CASSPLPISSYEQYF. The CDR3 DNA sequence: TGTGCCAGCAGCCCCCTGCCCATTAGCTCCTACGAGCAGTACTTC. The gene calls are TRBV7-9 and TRBJ2-7; D is uncertain. There are 15 residues in the CDR3. The germline V gene encodes CDR1 SEHNR and CDR2 FQNEAQ (reference sequence). V was trimmed by 5 bases and J by 0 bases, leaving 14 bases between them.

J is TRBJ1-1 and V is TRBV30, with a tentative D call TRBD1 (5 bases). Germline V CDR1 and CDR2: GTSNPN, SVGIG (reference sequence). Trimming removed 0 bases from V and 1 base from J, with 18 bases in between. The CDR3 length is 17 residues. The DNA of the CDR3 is TGTGCCTGGAGTGTTTTGAGGACAAAAGTTACGAACACTGAAGCTTTCTTT. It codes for CAWSVLRTKVTNTEAFF.

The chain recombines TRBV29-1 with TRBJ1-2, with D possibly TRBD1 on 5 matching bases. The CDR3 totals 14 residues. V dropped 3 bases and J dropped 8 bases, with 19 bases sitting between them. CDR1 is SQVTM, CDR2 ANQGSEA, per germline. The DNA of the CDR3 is TGCAGCGTTGAGGAGGGCGGCCCGGGGGACGGCTACACCTTC. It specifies CSVEEGGPGDGYTF.

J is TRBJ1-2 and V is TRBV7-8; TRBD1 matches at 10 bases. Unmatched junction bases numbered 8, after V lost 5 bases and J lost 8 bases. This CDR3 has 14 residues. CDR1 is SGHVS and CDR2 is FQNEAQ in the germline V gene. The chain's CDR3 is CASSRLGTGDGYTF. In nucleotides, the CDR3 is TGTGCCAGCAGCAGACTCGGGACAGGGGACGGCTACACCTTC.

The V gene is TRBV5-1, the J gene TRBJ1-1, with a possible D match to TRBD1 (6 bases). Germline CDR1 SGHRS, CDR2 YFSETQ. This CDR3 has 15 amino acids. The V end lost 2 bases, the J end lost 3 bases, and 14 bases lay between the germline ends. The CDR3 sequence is CASSFGTGQYTEAFF. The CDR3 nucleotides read TGCGCCAGCAGCTTCGGAACAGGGCAGTACACTGAAGCTTTCTTT.

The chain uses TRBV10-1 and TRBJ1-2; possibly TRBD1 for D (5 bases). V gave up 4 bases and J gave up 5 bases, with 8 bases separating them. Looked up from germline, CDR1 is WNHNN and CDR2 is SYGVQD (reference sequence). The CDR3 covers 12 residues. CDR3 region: CASSVTDYGYTF. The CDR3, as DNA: TGCGCCAGCAGTGTGACAGATTATGGCTACACCTTC.

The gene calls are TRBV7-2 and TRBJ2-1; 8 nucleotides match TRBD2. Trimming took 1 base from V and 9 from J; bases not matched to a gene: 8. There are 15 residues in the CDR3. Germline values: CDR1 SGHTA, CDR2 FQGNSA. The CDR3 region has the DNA TGTGCCAGCAGCTTAGGGCGGGGGGCTAACCCTGAGCAGTTCTTC. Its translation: CASSLGRGANPEQFF. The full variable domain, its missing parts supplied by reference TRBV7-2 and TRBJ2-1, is GAGVSQSPSNKVTEKGKDVELRCDPISGHTALYWYRQSLGQGLEFLIYFQGNSAPDKSGLPSDRFSAERTGGSVSTLTIQRTQQEDSAVYLCASSLGRGANPEQFFGPGTRLTVL.

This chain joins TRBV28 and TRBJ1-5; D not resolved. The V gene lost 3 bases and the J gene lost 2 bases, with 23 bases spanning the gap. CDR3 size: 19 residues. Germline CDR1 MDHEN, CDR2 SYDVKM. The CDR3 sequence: CASSLGIIGVPFGNQPQHF. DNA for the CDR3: TGTGCCAGCAGTTTGGGTATCATCGGAGTCCCTTTTGGCAATCAGCCCCAGCATTTT. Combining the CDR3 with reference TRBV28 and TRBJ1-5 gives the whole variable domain DVKVTQSSRYLVKRTGEKVFLECVQDMDHENMFWYRQDPGLGLRLIYFSYDVKMKEKGDIPEGYSVSREKKERFSLILESASTNQTSMYLCASSLGIIGVPFGNQPQHFGDGTRLSIL.

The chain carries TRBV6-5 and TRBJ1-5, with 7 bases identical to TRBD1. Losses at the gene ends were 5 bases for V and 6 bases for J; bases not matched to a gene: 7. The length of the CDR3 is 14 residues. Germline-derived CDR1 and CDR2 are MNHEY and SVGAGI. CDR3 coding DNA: TGTGCCAGCAGTCAGGACAGGCAAGGTCAGCCCCAGCATTTT. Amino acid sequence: CASSQDRQGQPQHF.

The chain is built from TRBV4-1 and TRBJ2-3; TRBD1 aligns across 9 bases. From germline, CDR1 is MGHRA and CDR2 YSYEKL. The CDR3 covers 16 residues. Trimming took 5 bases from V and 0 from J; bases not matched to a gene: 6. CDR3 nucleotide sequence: TGCGCCAGCAGCTCCGGGACAGGGACTAGCACAGATACGCAGTATTTT. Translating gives CASSSGTGTSTDTQYF.

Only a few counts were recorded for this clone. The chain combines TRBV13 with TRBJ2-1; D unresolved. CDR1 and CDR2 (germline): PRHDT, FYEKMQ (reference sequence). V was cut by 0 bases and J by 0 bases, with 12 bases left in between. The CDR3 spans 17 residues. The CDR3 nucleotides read TGTGCCAGCAGCTTAGGGTCCTTTGCGGACTCCTACAATGAGCAGTTCTTC. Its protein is CASSLGSFADSYNEQFF.

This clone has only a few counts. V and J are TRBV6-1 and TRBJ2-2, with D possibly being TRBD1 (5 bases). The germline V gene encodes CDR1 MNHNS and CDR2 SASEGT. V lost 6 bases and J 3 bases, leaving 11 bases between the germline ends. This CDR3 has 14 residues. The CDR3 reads CASRLDTHTGELFF. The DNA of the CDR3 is TGTGCCAGCAGGCTGGACACCCACACCGGGGAGCTGTTTTTT.

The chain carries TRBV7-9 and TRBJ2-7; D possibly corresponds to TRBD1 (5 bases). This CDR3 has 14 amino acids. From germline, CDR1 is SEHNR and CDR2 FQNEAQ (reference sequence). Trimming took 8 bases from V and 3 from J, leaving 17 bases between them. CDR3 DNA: TGTGCCAGCGCATTGGTTGGACACAACTACGAGCAGTACTTC. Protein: CASALVGHNYEQYF.

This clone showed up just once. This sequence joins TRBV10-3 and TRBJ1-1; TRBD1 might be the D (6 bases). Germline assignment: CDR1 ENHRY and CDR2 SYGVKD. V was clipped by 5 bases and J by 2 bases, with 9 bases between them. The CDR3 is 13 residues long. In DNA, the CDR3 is TGTGCCATCAGTCGACAGGAAAACACTGAAGCTTTCTTT. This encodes CAISRQENTEAFF.

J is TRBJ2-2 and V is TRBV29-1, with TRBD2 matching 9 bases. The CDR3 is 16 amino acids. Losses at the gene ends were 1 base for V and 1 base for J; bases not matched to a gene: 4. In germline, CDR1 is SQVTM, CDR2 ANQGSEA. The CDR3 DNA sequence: TGCAGCGTTGAAGGGCTAGCGGGATGGAACACCGGGGAGCTGTTTTTT. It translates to CSVEGLAGWNTGELFF.

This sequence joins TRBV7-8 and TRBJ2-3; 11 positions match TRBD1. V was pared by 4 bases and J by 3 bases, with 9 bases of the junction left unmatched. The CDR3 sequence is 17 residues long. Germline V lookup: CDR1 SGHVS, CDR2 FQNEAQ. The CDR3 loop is CASSYALGQGGTDTQYF. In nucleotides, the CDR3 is TGTGCCAGCAGCTATGCCTTGGGACAGGGGGGGACAGATACGCAGTATTTT.

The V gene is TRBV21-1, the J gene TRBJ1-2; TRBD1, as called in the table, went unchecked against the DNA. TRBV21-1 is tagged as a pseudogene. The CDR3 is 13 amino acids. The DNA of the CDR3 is TGTGCCAGCAGCAAGACAGCTAACTATGGCTACACCTTC. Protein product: CASSKTANYGYTF.

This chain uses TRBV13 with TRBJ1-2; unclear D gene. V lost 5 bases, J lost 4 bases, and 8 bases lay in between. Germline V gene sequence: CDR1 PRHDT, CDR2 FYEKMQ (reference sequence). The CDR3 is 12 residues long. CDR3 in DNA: TGTGCCAGCAGCATCCCGGGCTATGGCTACACCTTC. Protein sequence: CASSIPGYGYTF.

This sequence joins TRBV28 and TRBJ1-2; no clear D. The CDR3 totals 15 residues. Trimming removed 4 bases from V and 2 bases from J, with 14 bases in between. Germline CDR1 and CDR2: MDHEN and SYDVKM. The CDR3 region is CASSSHSPRNYGYTF. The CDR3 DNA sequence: TGTGCCAGCAGTTCCCACTCGCCACGGAACTATGGCTACACCTTC.

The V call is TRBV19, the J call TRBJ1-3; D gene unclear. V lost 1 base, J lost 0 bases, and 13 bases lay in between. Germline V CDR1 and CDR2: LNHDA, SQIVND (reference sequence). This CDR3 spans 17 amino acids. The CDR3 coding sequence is TGTGCCAGTAGTATAGCAGGTCCCGCTTTCTCTGGAAACACCATATATTTT. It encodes CASSIAGPAFSGNTIYF.

CDR3 DNA sequence: TGCGCCAGCAGCCCCCTCGGGGATTCCTACGAGCAGTACTTC. Its translation: CASSPLGDSYEQYF. V gene TRBV5-1 combines with J gene TRBJ2-7; D may be TRBD2 (5 bases). The CDR3 is 14 amino acids. With 4 bases removed from V and 1 base from J, the gap between germline ends came to 12 bases. Per the germline V gene, CDR1 is SGHRS and CDR2 is YFSETQ.

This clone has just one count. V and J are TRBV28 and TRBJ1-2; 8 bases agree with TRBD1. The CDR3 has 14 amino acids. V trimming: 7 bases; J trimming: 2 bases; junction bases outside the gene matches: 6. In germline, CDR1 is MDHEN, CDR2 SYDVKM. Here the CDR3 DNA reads TGTGCCAGCACATACTACAGGGGGAACTATGGCTACACCTTC. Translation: CASTYYRGNYGYTF.